This T cell receptor (beta chain) stems from a study of cytomegalovirus exposure and HLA in healthy donors (dated by TCRdb to between 2016 and 2019). About the investigation overall: An earlier analysis of several hundred of the donors reported 276 Gb of sequence data and around 110 million unique TCR beta sequences obtained from some 170 million T cells. A later genetic analysis used genome-wide SNP genotypes for about 60% of the roughly 700 donors, treating that subset as a discovery cohort. The genetic ancestry cluster associated with self-reported Caucasian donors included 70% to 85% of the 350 to 500 genotyped donors. Both class I and class II loci were covered by HLA typing, at four-digit resolution. Every repertoire in the discovery cohort had been generated on one and the same sequencing platform. On average, around 240,000 unique TCR beta nucleotide sequences were sequenced per donor among several hundred genotyped donors of the cohort, with 15% to 20% of those sequences being non-productive. An early release that covered approximately 600 HLA-typed donors contained 300 to 350 gigabases of sequencing data and tens of millions of unique TCR sequences. In the later analysis, no new phenotypic data were used to find candidate immune exposures; instead, reliance was placed on TCR beta sequences and their occurrence across donors. To predict cytomegalovirus infection status, the study brought together high-throughput TCR immunosequencing, statistical association of individual TCRs with disease status, and machine learning. A later analysis re-analyzed previously published TCR beta repertoires from 550 to 700 donors and added high-resolution HLA genotyping to study TCR occurrence patterns. The study profiled the T cell repertoires of under 850 subjects by immunosequencing and related them to cytomegalovirus serostatus. Donor age, sex, ethnicity and CMV serostatus were collected together with the repertoire data. Roughly 5 DR-DQ haplotypes were handled as single units for association and clustering, since linkage in the cohort was strong. The study was designed to test whether signatures of past pathogen exposure could be identified by cataloging public T cell receptors. An earlier analysis of 450 to 750 of the donors used high-throughput TCR beta sequencing to judge whether each TCR beta V gene segment behaved as functional or pseudogenic. Typing coverage varied by locus: roughly 620-640 donors for A, B, C, DRB1 and DQB1; approximately 560 for DQA1; around 610 for DPA1; fewer than 480 for DPB1. A separate validation cohort of approximately 120 different subjects was used in addition to the roughly 620-subject first cohort. The research as a whole found: The classifier was reported to diagnose cytomegalovirus status with high specificity and sensitivity in both the original cohort and the validation cohort. In an earlier analysis of about 600 of the donors, most TCR beta V segments appeared in productive rearrangements about 87% or about 30% of the time, broadly matching IMGT annotations. The sequencing pipeline was judged likely to have produced a cluster of highly shared sequence variants as a technical artifact. A later analysis associated 17,000 or so TCR beta sequences with specific HLA alleles at a false discovery rate of 0.05. Compared with equally common non-associated chains, HLA-associated TCR beta chains in a later analysis were more clonally expanded and had lower generation probabilities. Linkage disequilibrium might explain the correlated functional status among segregating V segments, but an unknown experimental factor could not be ruled out. In a later analysis, TCR association rates were found to vary across HLA loci, with the most associated TCRs seen for DRB1 alleles and the fewest for HLA-C alleles. Strong co-occurrence of HLA alleles, especially DR and DQ, made assigning TCR associations to individual alleles difficult. The earlier analysis of some 540 of the donors excluded seventeen rarely observed V segments, including chromosome 9 orphons, because counts were too low. A total of 150 or so TCR beta chains were listed by the study as associated with cytomegalovirus. CMV serostatus was the only immune exposure information available for the cohort. Across donors, most TCR sequences were observed very rarely, whereas some public TCRs were present in many individuals. In vitro tests confirmed that a few of the cytomegalovirus-associated TCR beta chains recognize cytomegalovirus antigens. According to a later analysis, parvovirus B19, influenza, CMV and Epstein-Barr virus appeared linked to several top co-occurrence clusters. In a later analysis, most CMV-associated TCR beta chains were found to appear HLA-restricted, with HLA associations seemingly driven largely by CMV exposure. A later genetic analysis reported fewer N-insertions in productive TCRs among donors in an Asian-associated ancestry cluster than the roughly 700-donor mean. A later genetic analysis associated a missense DCLRE1C variant with V-gene and J-gene trimming of TCR beta chains, and an independent cohort replicated the association. Because HLA typing was unavailable for some donors at each locus, only the typed subset was used in association tests. Sequencing depth was assumed to be roughly uniform across donors in the presence/absence analyses, though that assumption may not hold. Because the 87-base-pair reads could not distinguish some IMGT-functional V segments, including TRBV6-2 and TRBV6-3, those segments were excluded. A further reported finding was that TCR beta sequences accurately predicted the HLA-A and HLA-B alleles for most subjects in the first cohort. This cohort had only TCR beta chains sequenced, and the lack of alpha or paired-chain data limited which features could be detected. According to the authors, the approach could potentially be generalized to other disease states and immunological phenotypes.

Libraries were constructed by the immunoSEQ multiplex PCR assay. For the multiplex PCR, a mixture combining 60 forward primers for TCR Vbeta segments and 13 reverse primers for TCR Jbeta segments was used. The CDR3 region of rearranged TCR beta genes was amplified from genomic DNA by a multiplex PCR assay. The amplified TCR beta libraries were sequenced on the Illumina HiSeq System as 87-base-pair reads. The original pipeline was this. A later analysis counted 75 million to 100 million unique TCR beta chains across the 600 to 850 repertoires, and 9.5 million to 11 million of these chains were shared by at least two donors. To remove PCR and sequencing errors, raw reads were error-corrected and collapsed into unique sequences using a nearest-neighbor algorithm that merged closely related sequences. CDR3 sequences were aligned to IMGT reference sequences to assign V, D and J gene segments. For a sequence to be retained, at least a six-nucleotide match to both a V gene segment and a J gene segment was required. A rearrangement counted as productive if the CDR3 had no stop codons and remained in frame with V and J, and every other rearrangement counted as non-productive. CDR3 was defined by IMGT convention, running from the second conserved V-encoded cysteine to the conserved J-encoded phenylalanine. Sequences without an unambiguous match to a single V gene segment were excluded from the earlier analysis of 500 to 700 of the donors. In an earlier analysis of around 600 of the donors, V segments were called functional above 56.7% productive rearrangements and were called segregating when the between-donor standard deviation exceeded 5%. To diagnose cytomegalovirus status from the catalog of TCR beta chain sequences, a statistical classification framework was built. In a later analysis, TCR nucleotide sequences were compared against IMGT/GENE-DB human TR gene sequences so that V and J genes could be assigned. The TCRdist pipeline was used in a later analysis to assign CDR3 sequences and most-parsimonious VDJ recombination scenarios. In a later analysis, each TCR beta chain was defined by its CDR3 amino acid sequence together with its V-gene family, and reads without a unique V-gene family were excluded. As a way to deal with suspected cross-contamination and a sequencing artifact, a later analysis dropped 500 to 700 nucleotide sequences that were highly shared and had low generation probability. In a later analysis, a clonal expansion index for each public chain was calculated from normalized within-repertoire ranks of inferred template counts. A later analysis computed generation probabilities with a VDJ recombination model fitted to out-of-frame rearrangements, and checked the results against IGoR. In a later analysis, TCR-TCR, TCR-HLA and TCR-CMV co-occurrence was scored with hypergeometric tests, and a repertoire-size bias correction was applied to TCR pairs. A later analysis estimated false discovery rates by permuting HLA or CMV assignments 20 times. In a later analysis, co-occurring TCRs were grouped using DBSCAN, and TCRdist sequence similarity was added for clustering within HLA-allele-positive subsets. Co-occurrence clustering excluded repertoires with fewer than 30,000 or more than 120,000 public chains, plus five with anomalous nucleotide sharing. Here the immuneACCESS table is served through TCRdb, limited to in-frame sequences with V and J called. Missing clones are a known gap in these copies; in checked studies unresolved V genes cover under half, and the rest lacks a known reason. That table is the source of V, J and clone size, and D and trimming were worked out from the DNA. In this sample's table one finds around 35,000 clones. 1.5% to 2% of the sample lies in the top ten.

The cohort consisted of 600 to 700 healthy bone marrow donors. At the time of sampling, every cohort member was nominally healthy, though immune exposures that went unrecorded were likely present. The donor was CMV seropositive and belonged to the group of over 250 seropositive cohort members. Each donor provided a peripheral blood sample, and peripheral blood mononuclear cells were used for TCR beta sequencing. Genomic DNA was extracted from the blood cell samples with the Qiagen DNeasy Blood Extraction Kit. In the germline V gene, CDR1 corresponds to MDHEN and CDR2 to SYDVKM. From the cysteine through the phenylalanine, the CDR3 covers 15 amino acids. Just CDR3 DNA is preserved here, 45 bases in frame from base 1. V gives up 5 bases and J gives up 0 bases, and the segment between their germline ends measures 11 bases. Concerning this clone: Its target antigen remains unknown.

The sequence joins TRBV28 to TRBJ1-3, and the D gene may be TRBD1, 6 bases matching. Input material: PBMCs. This TCR came from a middle-aged woman in good health and CMV-seropositive. The nucleotide sequence is TGTGCCAGCAGTCTCCGGGACACCTCTGGAAACACCATATATTTT. This sequence encodes CASSLRDTSGNTIYF.